The 3 T cell receptor beta chains presented below share a single source sample, sequenced in a study of cytomegalovirus exposure and HLA in healthy donors. A multiplex PCR was run with 60 Vbeta primers and 13 Jbeta primers. The data were produced by immunoSEQ multiplex PCR, yet TCRdb's version contains in-frame clones alone and is incomplete. The sample comprises about 180,000 clones, 65% to 85% of which are singletons, and approximately 1.3% rests with the top ten. The sample was PBMCs. The receptor set was obtained from a girl aged 5-17 years in good health and CMV-seropositive.

This chain joins TRBV11-3 and TRBJ2-2, with D possibly TRBD2 on 6 matching bases. The V and J ends lost 1 base and 5 bases respectively, with 11 bases between them. The germline CDR1 and CDR2 sequences are SGHNT and YENEEA. The CDR3 loop spans 15 amino acids. CDR3 nucleotide sequence: TGTGCCAGCAGCTTAGCGGGAGTAAGGACCGGGGAGCTGTTTTTT. Translated, it gives CASSLAGVRTGELFF.

The V call is TRBV4-3, the J call TRBJ2-7; D remains unclear. The V gene lost 1 base and the J gene lost 2 bases, with 3 bases spanning the gap. CDR3 length: 12 residues. Germline V gene lookup returns CDR1 LGHNA and CDR2 YSLEER. The CDR3 bases are TGCGCCAGCAGCCAAGTAGCCTACGAGCAGTACTTC. Translating it yields CASSQVAYEQYF.

The CDR3 reads CASSQGLLSYEQYF. Here the CDR3 DNA reads TGCGCCAGCAGCCAAGGACTTCTCTCCTACGAGCAGTACTTC. The gene calls are TRBV4-1 and TRBJ2-7; D is unresolved. The CDR3 runs to 14 residues. Trimming shortened V by 1 base and J by 0 bases, and 7 bases separated the two germline ends. Germline V lookup: CDR1 MGHRA, CDR2 YSYEKL.